The 20 T cell receptor beta chains listed next were all sequenced from one sample in a study of CD8 T cells in Susac syndrome. RNA amounts of about 0.5 to 1 ug underwent reverse transcription with random hexamers. Via MiXCR, TCRdb re-called the immunoSEQ multiplex PCR reads, giving one row per CDR3 protein. Of about 120,000 distinct CDR3 sequences listed, 96% are singletons. Material: CD4+ T cells from PBMCs. These receptors all come from a human donor with Susac syndrome.

The CDR3 loop reads CASSWGDTEAFF. DNA for the CDR3: TGCGCCAGCAGCTGGGGAGACACTGAAGCTTTCTTT. The J gene is TRBJ1-1, the V gene TRBV5-1; no firm D call. CDR3 length equals 12 residues. Germline V CDR1 and CDR2: SGHRS, YFSETQ. Between the trimmed V and J ends, which lost 3 bases and 3 bases, there was a span of 6 bases.

The chain has TRBV29-1 and TRBJ1-1, with 9 bases matching TRBD1. V was pared by 7 bases and J by 0 bases, with 12 bases of the junction left unmatched. The CDR3 spans 16 residues. Germline V gene data show CDR1 as SQVTM and CDR2 as ANQGSEA. CDR3 sequence: CSGRPGQGGMNTEAFF. In DNA form, the CDR3 reads TGCAGCGGGCGACCGGGACAGGGAGGAATGAACACTGAAGCTTTCTTT.

This chain uses TRBV7-9 with TRBJ2-3, with TRBD1 as a possible D gene (5 bases). V lost 3 bases and J lost 0, with 10 bases in between. There are 15 residues in the CDR3. In germline, CDR1 is SEHNR, CDR2 FQNEAQ (reference sequence). The CDR3 protein is CASSFLAGSTDTQYF. The CDR3 DNA reads TGTGCCAGCAGCTTCCTGGCAGGGAGCACAGATACGCAGTATTTT.

This chain links TRBV24-1 with TRBJ2-5; maybe TRBD1 (5 bases). The germline V gene has CDR1 KGHDR and CDR2 SFDVKD. V shed 4 bases and J shed 9 bases, with 11 bases lying between them. The CDR3 is made up of 12 amino acids. This chain's CDR3 is CATSEQGESQYF. The CDR3 DNA follows: TGTGCCACCAGTGAGCAGGGTGAATCCCAGTACTTC.

The CDR3 here is CSARKLSSYNEQFF. The CDR3, as DNA: TGCAGTGCTAGAAAACTGAGCTCCTACAATGAGCAGTTCTTC. J is TRBJ2-1 and V is TRBV20-1; D is unclear. The CDR3 sequence is 14 residues long. V lost 2 bases and J 0 bases, leaving 8 bases between the germline ends. CDR1 is DFQATT and CDR2 is SNEGSKA in the germline V gene (reference sequence).

The chain employs TRBV7-2 and TRBJ2-7; 12 bases are a match to TRBD2. J was trimmed by 5 bases and V by 3 bases; bases with no gene match: 5. The germline gives CDR1 SGHTA, CDR2 FQGNSA. This CDR3 spans 15 amino acids. This CDR3 reads CASSFRLAGDNEQYF. The CDR3 bases are TGTGCCAGCAGCTTCAGACTAGCGGGAGACAACGAGCAGTACTTC.

This clonotype was recorded only once. The chain joins TRBV9 to TRBJ1-2; maybe TRBD1 (6 bases). Trimming pared 0 bases from V and 4 bases from J, leaving 13 bases between. Germline V gene data show CDR1 as SGDLS and CDR2 as YYNGEE. The CDR3 length is 15 residues. The CDR3, as DNA: TGTGCCAGCAGCGTAGAGGGTCAGGGGTCCTATGGCTACACCTTC. Its protein product is CASSVEGQGSYGYTF. Using reference TRBV9 and TRBJ1-2 for the parts outside the CDR3, the full variable domain is DSGVTQTPKHLITATGQRVTLRCSPRSGDLSVYWYQQSLDQGLQFLIQYYNGEERAKGNILERFSAQQFPDLHSELNLSSLELGDSALYFCASSVEGQGSYGYTFGSGTRLTVV.

The chain recombines TRBV6-5 with TRBJ2-2; D possibly corresponds to TRBD2 (5 bases). CDR1 MNHEY and CDR2 SVGAGI come from the germline V gene. The V end lost 9 bases, the J end lost 0 bases, and 11 bases lay between the germline ends. There are 14 residues in the CDR3. CDR3 protein: CASTSSPNTGELFF. As DNA, the CDR3 is TGTGCCAGTACTAGTTCCCCGAACACCGGGGAGCTGTTTTTT.

This chain links TRBV12-3 or TRBV12-4 with TRBJ1-2; TRBD1 matches at 8 bases. V dropped 5 bases and J dropped 0; count of bases not matched to a gene: 8. This CDR3 has 16 amino acids. CDR3 DNA sequence: TGTGCCAGCAGTCGGACTATGACAGGGGCTAACTATGGCTACACCTTC. It translates to CASSRTMTGANYGYTF.

This sequence joins TRBV12-3 or TRBV12-4 and TRBJ2-7, with TRBD1 as a possible D gene (6 bases). The V and J ends lost 4 bases and 6 bases respectively, with 13 bases between them. This CDR3 is built from 13 residues. In DNA, the CDR3 is TGTGCCAGCAGTTACGACAGGATAGGCGAGCAGTACTTC. Amino acids: CASSYDRIGEQYF.

The J gene is TRBJ2-7, the V gene TRBV9, with 9 bases that match TRBD2. V lost 4 bases to trimming and J lost 6 bases; unmatched junction nucleotides: 14. This CDR3 has 16 amino acids. CDR1 and CDR2 from the germline V gene are SGDLS and YYNGEE. The CDR3 nucleotides read TGTGCCAGCAGCCCCTATATGGCGGGAGGGCCGGGCGAGCAGTACTTC. Translation gives CASSPYMAGGPGEQYF.

The chain combines TRBV9 with TRBJ2-3, with D unclear. V was clipped by 0 bases and J by 4 bases, with 6 bases between them. The length of the CDR3 is 13 residues. Germline CDR1 reads SGDLS; CDR2 reads YYNGEE. In DNA, the CDR3 is TGTGCCAGCAGCGTAGAAGCCGCAGATACGCAGTATTTT. It encodes CASSVEAADTQYF.

The V call is TRBV12-3 or TRBV12-4, the J call TRBJ1-2, with unresolved D. Trimming shortened V by 6 bases and J by 2 bases, and 10 bases separated the two germline ends. This CDR3 comprises 13 residues. In nucleotides, the CDR3 is TGTGCCAGCAGCTCGGACTTGAACTATGGCTACACCTTC. It translates to CASSSDLNYGYTF.

The chain recombines TRBV12-3 or TRBV12-4 with TRBJ2-7; 8 bases are a match to TRBD2. The J segment lost 6 bases and the V segment lost 3 bases, leaving 7 bases of the junction unmatched. This CDR3 comprises 14 residues. This chain's CDR3 is CASSLRGLESEQYF. The CDR3 nucleotides read TGTGCCAGCAGTTTGAGGGGACTAGAATCCGAGCAGTACTTC.

The chain recombines TRBV12-3 or TRBV12-4 with TRBJ1-2; no clear D. V gave up 2 bases and J gave up 6 bases, with 16 bases separating them. This CDR3 region has 15 residues. In DNA, the CDR3 is TGTGCCAGCAGTTTAAAGGGCGGGTCAGTTCATGGCTACACCTTC. It yields the protein CASSLKGGSVHGYTF.

The V and J genes are TRBV5-1 and TRBJ2-3; possibly TRBD1 for D (6 bases). The CDR3 spans 17 residues. Germline V gene lookup returns CDR1 SGHRS and CDR2 YFSETQ. V gave up 0 bases and J gave up 1 base, with 15 bases separating them. As DNA, the CDR3 is TGCGCCAGCAGCTTGGGGGCGAATCCAGGGGGCACAGATACGCAGTATTTT. This sequence encodes CASSLGANPGGTDTQYF.

V usage is TRBV24-1 and J usage is TRBJ2-2; 9 nucleotides align to TRBD1. V shed 3 bases, J shed 5 bases, and the junction held 6 bases outside the gene matches. The CDR3 spans 16 residues. CDR1 is KGHDR and CDR2 is SFDVKD in the germline V gene. The CDR3 region has the DNA TGTGCCACCAGTGATCCGGGACAGGGCGGGACCGGGGAGCTGTTTTTT. As protein: CATSDPGQGGTGELFF.

This rearrangement joins TRBV9 to TRBJ2-7, with 10 bases fitting TRBD1. The CDR3 runs 14 residues. The junction had 3 bases not matched to a gene; V was cut back by 3 bases and J by 3 bases. Germline values: CDR1 SGDLS, CDR2 YYNGEE. The CDR3 nucleotides read TGTGCCAGCAGCGCCTGGACAGGGGGCTACGAGCAGTACTTC. Protein product: CASSAWTGGYEQYF.

This rearrangement joins TRBV29-1 to TRBJ1-1; D is ambiguous. Germline V gene data show CDR1 as SQVTM and CDR2 as ANQGSEA. The germline V and J ends were trimmed by 7 bases and 1 base, with 13 bases remaining between them. The CDR3 covers 13 residues. CDR3 sequence reads: CSAYNFANTEAFF. In DNA form, the CDR3 reads TGCAGCGCTTACAATTTTGCGAACACTGAAGCTTTCTTT.

To note about this clonotype: The germline gene is not matched at one end of the junction; a read error may be the cause. The chain links TRBV20-1 to TRBJ1-1, with D uncertain. The CDR3 runs to 14 residues. In germline, CDR1 is DFQATT, CDR2 SNEGSKA (reference sequence). The DNA for the CDR3 is TGCAGTGCTGGAGACGTGACGGTGAACACTGAAGCTTTCTTT. Translating it yields CSAGDVTVNTEAFF.